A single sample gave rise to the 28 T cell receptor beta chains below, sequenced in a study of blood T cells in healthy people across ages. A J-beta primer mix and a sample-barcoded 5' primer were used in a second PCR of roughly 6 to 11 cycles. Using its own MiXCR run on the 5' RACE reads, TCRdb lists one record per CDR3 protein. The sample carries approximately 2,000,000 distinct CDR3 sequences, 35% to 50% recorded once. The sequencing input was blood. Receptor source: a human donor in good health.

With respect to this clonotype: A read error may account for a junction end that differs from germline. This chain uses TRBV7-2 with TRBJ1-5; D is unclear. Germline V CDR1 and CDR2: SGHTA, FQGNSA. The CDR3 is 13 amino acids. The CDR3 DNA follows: TGTGCCGGCAGCGGGCAGGTAAACCAGCCCCAGCATTTT. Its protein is CAGSGQVNQPQHF.

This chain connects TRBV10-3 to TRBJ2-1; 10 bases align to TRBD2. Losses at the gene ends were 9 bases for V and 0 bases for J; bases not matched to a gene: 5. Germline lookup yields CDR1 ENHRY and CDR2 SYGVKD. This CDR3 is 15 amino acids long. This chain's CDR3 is CAMSSGGASYNEQFF. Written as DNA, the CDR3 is TGTGCCATGAGCAGCGGGGGGGCCTCCTACAATGAGCAGTTCTTC.

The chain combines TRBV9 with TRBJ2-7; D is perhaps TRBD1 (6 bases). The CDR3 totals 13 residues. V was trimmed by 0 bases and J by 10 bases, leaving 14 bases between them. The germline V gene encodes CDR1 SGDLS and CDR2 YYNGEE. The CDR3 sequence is CASSVDSAGAQYF. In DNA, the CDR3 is TGTGCCAGCAGCGTAGACTCGGCAGGGGCCCAGTACTTC.

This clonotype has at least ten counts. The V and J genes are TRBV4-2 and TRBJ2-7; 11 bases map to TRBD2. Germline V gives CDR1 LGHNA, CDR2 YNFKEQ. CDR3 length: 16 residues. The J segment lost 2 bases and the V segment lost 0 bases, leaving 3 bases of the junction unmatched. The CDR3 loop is CASSQDFSGGAYEQYF. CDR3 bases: TGTGCCAGCAGCCAAGATTTTAGCGGGGGGGCCTACGAGCAGTACTTC.

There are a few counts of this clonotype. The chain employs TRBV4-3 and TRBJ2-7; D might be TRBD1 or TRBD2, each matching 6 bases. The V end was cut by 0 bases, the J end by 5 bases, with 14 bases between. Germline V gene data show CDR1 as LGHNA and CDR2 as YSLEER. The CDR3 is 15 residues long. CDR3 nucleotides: TGCGCCAGCAGCCAAGATCATGGGGGGCAGGACGAGCAGTACTTC. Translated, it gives CASSQDHGGQDEQYF.

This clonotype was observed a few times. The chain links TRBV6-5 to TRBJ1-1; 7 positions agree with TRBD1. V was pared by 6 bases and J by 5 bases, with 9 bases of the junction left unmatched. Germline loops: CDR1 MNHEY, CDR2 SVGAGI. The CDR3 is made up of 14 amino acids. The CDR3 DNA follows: TGTGCCAGCAGCGACCGACAGGGAATAACTGAAGCTTTCTTT. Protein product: CASSDRQGITEAFF.

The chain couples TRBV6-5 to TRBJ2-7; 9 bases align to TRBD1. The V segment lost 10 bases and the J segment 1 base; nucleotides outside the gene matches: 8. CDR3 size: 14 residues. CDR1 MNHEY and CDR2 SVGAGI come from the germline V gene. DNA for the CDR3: TGTGCCACCGGCCGGGACAGGGTATCCTACGAGCAGTACTTC. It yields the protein CATGRDRVSYEQYF.

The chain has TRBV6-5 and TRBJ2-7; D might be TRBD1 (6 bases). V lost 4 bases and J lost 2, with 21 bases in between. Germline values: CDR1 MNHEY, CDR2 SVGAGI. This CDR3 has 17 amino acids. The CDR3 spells CASSFLETGRSPYEQYF. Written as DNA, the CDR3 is TGTGCCAGCAGTTTTCTCGAGACAGGCCGTTCACCCTACGAGCAGTACTTC.

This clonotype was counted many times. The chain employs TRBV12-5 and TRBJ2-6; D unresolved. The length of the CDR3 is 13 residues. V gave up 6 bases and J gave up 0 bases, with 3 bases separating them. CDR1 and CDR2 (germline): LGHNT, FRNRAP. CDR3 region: CASGNSGANVLTF. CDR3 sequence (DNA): TGTGCTAGTGGAAACTCTGGGGCCAACGTCCTGACTTTC. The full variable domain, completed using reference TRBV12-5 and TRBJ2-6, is DARVTQTPRHKVTEMGQEVTMRCQPILGHNTVFWYRQTMMQGLELLAYFRNRAPLDDSGMPKDRFSAEMPDATLATLKIQPSEPRDSAVYFCASGNSGANVLTFGAGSRLTVL.

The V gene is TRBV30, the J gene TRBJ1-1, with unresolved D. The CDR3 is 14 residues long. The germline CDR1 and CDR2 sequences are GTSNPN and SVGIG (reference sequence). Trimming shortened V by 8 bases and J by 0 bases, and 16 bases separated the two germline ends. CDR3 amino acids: CAALEGLMNTEAFF. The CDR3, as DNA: TGTGCCGCGTTGGAAGGATTAATGAACACTGAAGCTTTCTTT.

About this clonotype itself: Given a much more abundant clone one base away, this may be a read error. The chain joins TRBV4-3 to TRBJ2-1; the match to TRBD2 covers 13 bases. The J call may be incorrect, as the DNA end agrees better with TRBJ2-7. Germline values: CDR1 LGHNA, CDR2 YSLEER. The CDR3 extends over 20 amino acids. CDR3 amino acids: CASSHDTSGGAITGYNEQYF. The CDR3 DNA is TGCGCCAGCAGCCATGATACTAGCGGGGGGGCTATCACGGGTTACAATGAGCAGTACTTC.

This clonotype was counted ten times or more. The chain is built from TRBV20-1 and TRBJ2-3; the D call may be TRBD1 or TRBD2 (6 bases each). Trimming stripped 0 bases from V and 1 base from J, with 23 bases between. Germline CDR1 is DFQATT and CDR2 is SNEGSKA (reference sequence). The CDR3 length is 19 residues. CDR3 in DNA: TGCAGTGCTAGAGATCTCGGAGGGGGAAAGTTCGTAGGCACAGATACGCAGTATTTT. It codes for CSARDLGGGKFVGTDTQYF.

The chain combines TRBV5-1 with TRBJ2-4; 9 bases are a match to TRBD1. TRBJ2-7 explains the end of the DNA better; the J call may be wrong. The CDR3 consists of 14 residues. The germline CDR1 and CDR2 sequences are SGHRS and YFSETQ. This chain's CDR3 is CASSFSETGGEQYF. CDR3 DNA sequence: TGCGCCAGCAGCTTTAGTGAGACAGGGGGCGAGCAGTACTTC.

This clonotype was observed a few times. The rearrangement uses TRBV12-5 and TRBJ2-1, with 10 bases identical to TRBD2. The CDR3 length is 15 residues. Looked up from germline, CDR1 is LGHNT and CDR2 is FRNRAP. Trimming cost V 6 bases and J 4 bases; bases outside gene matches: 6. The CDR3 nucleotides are TGTGCTAGTGGCAACGAGCGGGGGGGGTACAATGAGCAGTTCTTC. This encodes CASGNERGGYNEQFF.

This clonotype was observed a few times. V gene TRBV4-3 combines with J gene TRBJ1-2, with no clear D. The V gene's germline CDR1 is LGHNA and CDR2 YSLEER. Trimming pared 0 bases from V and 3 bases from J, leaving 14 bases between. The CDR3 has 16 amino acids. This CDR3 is CASSQDSPEPYYGYTF. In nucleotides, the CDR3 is TGCGCCAGCAGCCAAGATAGTCCAGAGCCCTACTATGGCTACACCTTC.

CDR3 DNA: TGTGCCAGCAGCCAGACATTAGCGGGGTACGATAAAGAGACCCAGTACTTC. Translated, it gives CASSQTLAGYDKETQYF. V gene TRBV3-1 combines with J gene TRBJ2-5, with 8 bases identical to TRBD2. CDR3 size: 17 residues. Trimming cost V 3 bases and J 3 bases; bases outside gene matches: 12. Looked up from germline, CDR1 is LGHDT and CDR2 is YNNKEL (reference sequence).

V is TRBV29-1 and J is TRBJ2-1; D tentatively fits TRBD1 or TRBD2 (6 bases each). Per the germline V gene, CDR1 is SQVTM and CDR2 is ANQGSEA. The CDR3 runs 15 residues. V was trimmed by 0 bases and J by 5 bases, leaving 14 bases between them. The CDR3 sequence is CSVEERRGWDNEQFF. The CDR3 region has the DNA TGCAGCGTTGAAGAAAGGAGGGGGTGGGACAATGAGCAGTTCTTC.

CDR3: CASSDFRASFLGQFF. The CDR3 DNA is TGTGCCAGCAGTGACTTCAGGGCCTCCTTCCTCGGGCAGTTCTTC. The chain has TRBV6-2 or TRBV6-3 and TRBJ2-1, with a weak D call TRBD1 (5 bases). Trimming cost V 5 bases and J 12 bases, with 23 bases left between them. CDR1 MNHEY and CDR2 SVGEGT come from the germline V gene. The CDR3 runs 15 residues.

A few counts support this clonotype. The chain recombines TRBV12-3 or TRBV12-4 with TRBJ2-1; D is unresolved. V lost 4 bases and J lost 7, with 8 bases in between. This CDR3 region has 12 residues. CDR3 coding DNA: TGTGCCAGCAGTTCTCAGACAAATGAGCAGTTCTTC. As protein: CASSSQTNEQFF.

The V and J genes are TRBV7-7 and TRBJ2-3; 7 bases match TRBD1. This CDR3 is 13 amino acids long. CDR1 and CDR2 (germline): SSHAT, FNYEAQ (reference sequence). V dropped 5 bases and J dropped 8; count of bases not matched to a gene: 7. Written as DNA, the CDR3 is TGTGCCAGCAGCAACGACAGGGATGGTACGCAGTATTTT. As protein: CASSNDRDGTQYF.

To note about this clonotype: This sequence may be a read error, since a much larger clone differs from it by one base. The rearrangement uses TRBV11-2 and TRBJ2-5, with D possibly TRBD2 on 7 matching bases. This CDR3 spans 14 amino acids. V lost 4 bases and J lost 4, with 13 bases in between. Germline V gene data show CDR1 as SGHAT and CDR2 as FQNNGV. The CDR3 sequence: CASSSGGLLETQYF. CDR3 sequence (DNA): TGTGCCAGCAGCTCCGGGGGGCTCCTAGAGACCCAGTACTTC.

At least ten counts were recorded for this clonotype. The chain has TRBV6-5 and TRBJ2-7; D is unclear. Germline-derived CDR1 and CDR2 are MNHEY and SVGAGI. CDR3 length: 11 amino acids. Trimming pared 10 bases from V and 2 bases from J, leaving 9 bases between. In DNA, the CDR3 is TGTGCCACCAATGACGCCTACGAGCAGTACTTC. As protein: CATNDAYEQYF.

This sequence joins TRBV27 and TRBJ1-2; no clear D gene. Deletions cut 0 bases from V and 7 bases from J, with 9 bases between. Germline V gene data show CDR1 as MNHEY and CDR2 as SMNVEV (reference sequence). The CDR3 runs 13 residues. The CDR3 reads CASSLSWGFGYTF. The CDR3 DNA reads TGTGCCAGCAGTTTATCGTGGGGTTTTGGCTACACCTTC.

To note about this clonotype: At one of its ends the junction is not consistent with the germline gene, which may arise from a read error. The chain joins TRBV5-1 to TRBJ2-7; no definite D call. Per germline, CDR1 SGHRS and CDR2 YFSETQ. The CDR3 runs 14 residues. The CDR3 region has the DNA TGCGCCAGCAGCTTGGTCGGCAGCCCCTACGGGCAGTACTTC. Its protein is CASSLVGSPYGQYF.

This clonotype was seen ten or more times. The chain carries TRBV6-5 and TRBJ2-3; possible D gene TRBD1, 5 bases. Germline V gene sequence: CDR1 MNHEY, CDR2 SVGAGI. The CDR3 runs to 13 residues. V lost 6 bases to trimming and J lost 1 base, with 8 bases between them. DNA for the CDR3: TGTGCCAGCAGAGCGACAGGCACAGATACGCAGTATTTT. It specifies CASRATGTDTQYF.

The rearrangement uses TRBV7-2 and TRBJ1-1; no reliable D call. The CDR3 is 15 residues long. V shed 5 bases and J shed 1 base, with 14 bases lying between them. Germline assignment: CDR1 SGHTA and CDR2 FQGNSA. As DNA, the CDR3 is TGTGCCAGCAGCGAGATGGACCTCCCGAACACTGAAGCTTTCTTT. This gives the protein CASSEMDLPNTEAFF.

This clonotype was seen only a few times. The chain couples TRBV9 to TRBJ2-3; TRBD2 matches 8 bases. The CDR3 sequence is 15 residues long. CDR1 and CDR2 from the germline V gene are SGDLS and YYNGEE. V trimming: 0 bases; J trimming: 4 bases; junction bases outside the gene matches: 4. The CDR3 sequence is CASSVDGGASDTQYF. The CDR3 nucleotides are TGTGCCAGCAGCGTAGACGGGGGGGCTTCAGATACGCAGTATTTT.

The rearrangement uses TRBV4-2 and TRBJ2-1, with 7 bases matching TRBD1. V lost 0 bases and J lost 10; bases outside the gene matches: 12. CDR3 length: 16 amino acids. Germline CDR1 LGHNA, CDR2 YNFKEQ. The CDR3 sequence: CASSQEGTVISYEQFF. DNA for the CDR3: TGTGCCAGCAGCCAAGAGGGGACAGTTATTTCCTACGAGCAGTTCTTC.